Shown below are 28 T cell receptor beta chains from a single sample sequenced in a study of OX40 agonist ivuxolimab in advanced cancers. Only in-frame clones appear in the TCRdb table, and some are missing; sequencing was by immunoSEQ multiplex PCR. Altogether about 24,000 clones are present, 80% to 90% being singletons, with the ten largest covering 8.5% to 10%. The sequences come from CD4+ or CD8+ T cells sorted from blood, collected in a trial of the OX40 agonist ivuxolimab. The receptor set was obtained from an adult with an advanced solid tumor such as melanoma, head and neck, liver or kidney cancer.

The V gene is TRBV2, the J gene TRBJ1-5; D perhaps matches TRBD1 (5 bases). Germline V CDR1 and CDR2: SNHLY, FYNNEI. The CDR3 consists of 12 residues. V dropped 9 bases and J dropped 5 bases, with 11 bases sitting between them. The CDR3 bases are TGTGCCAGACGTCAGGGTTATCAGCCCCAGCATTTT. Protein sequence: CARRQGYQPQHF.

This clone was seen only a few times. The J gene is TRBJ2-3, the V gene TRBV6-6; 9 bases fit TRBD2. The germline V gene encodes CDR1 MNHNY and CDR2 SVGAGI (reference sequence). CDR3 length: 15 amino acids. The junction had 5 bases not matched to a gene; V was cut back by 2 bases and J by 5 bases. The CDR3 region has the DNA TGTGCCAGCAGTTACGTAGCGGGAGAAGTAGATACGCAGTATTTT. Amino acid sequence: CASSYVAGEVDTQYF.

This sequence joins TRBV11-2 and TRBJ1-1; maybe TRBD1 (6 bases). Germline-derived CDR1 and CDR2 are SGHAT and FQNNGV. Trimming cost V 0 bases and J 0 bases, with 8 bases left between them. This CDR3 has 15 residues. Here the CDR3 reads CASSLEGGLNTEAFF. For the CDR3, the DNA is TGTGCCAGCAGCTTAGAAGGGGGTTTGAACACTGAAGCTTTCTTT.

The chain employs TRBV19 and TRBJ2-1; perhaps D is TRBD1 or TRBD2 (5 bases each). V was trimmed by 3 bases and J by 10 bases, leaving 25 bases between them. The CDR3 consists of 17 residues. Germline V gene data show CDR1 as LNHDA and CDR2 as SQIVND (reference sequence). CDR3 protein: CASSIGASSTPYGEQFF. The CDR3, as DNA: TGTGCCAGTAGTATTGGGGCTAGCAGTACCCCATACGGAGAGCAGTTCTTC. Using reference TRBV19 and TRBJ2-1 for the parts outside the CDR3, the full variable domain is DGGITQSPKYLFRKEGQNVTLSCEQNLNHDAMYWYRQDPGQGLRLIYYSQIVNDFQKGDIAEGYSVSREKKESFPLTVTSAQKNPTAFYLCASSIGASSTPYGEQFFGPGTRLTVL.

The V call is TRBV7-2, the J call TRBJ2-1; D may be TRBD1 or TRBD2 (7 bases each). Trimming stripped 1 base from V and 6 bases from J, with 16 bases between. CDR1 is SGHTA, CDR2 FQGNSA, per germline. The CDR3 sequence is 16 residues long. CDR3 nucleotide sequence: TGTGCCAGCAGCTTAGTGACAGGGAGGGTGAGCAATGAGCAGTTCTTC. As protein: CASSLVTGRVSNEQFF.

The chain couples TRBV30 to TRBJ1-1; D not certain. Germline-derived CDR1 and CDR2 are GTSNPN and SVGIG (reference sequence). The CDR3 runs 14 residues. V lost 4 bases and J 5 bases, leaving 17 bases between the germline ends. This chain's CDR3 is CAWIWYGGGTEAFF. In DNA form, the CDR3 reads TGTGCCTGGATATGGTACGGCGGTGGAACTGAAGCTTTCTTT.

For the CDR3, the DNA is TGTGCCAGCACCGCGACAGGGGCGACGAGCACAGATACGCAGTATTTT. Protein sequence: CASTATGATSTDTQYF. The genes are TRBV5-8 and TRBJ2-3, with 8 nucleotides matching TRBD1. V dropped 6 bases and J dropped 0; count of bases not matched to a gene: 9. Germline V gene lookup returns CDR1 SGHTS and CDR2 YDEGEE. The CDR3 sequence is 16 residues long.

The CDR3 DNA sequence: TGCAGCGTTGAGTCTGGGAGGAACACTGAAGCTTTCTTT. Protein product: CSVESGRNTEAFF. This chain uses TRBV29-1 with TRBJ1-1; D unresolved. There are 13 residues in the CDR3. The germline gives CDR1 SQVTM, CDR2 ANQGSEA. The V gene lost 3 bases and the J gene lost 1 base, with 9 bases spanning the gap.

This rearrangement joins TRBV4-2 to TRBJ2-3, with a weak D call TRBD1 (6 bases). Germline-derived CDR1 and CDR2 are LGHNA and YNFKEQ. V lost 5 bases, J lost 1 base, and 16 bases lay in between. CDR3 size: 16 residues. The chain's CDR3 is CASSSITAGGTDTQYF. The CDR3 region has the DNA TGTGCCAGCAGCAGTATTACTGCAGGGGGCACAGATACGCAGTATTTT.

V is TRBV5-1 and J is TRBJ1-3, with a weak D call TRBD1 (5 bases). V was trimmed by 4 bases and J by 0 bases, leaving 17 bases between them. Germline loops: CDR1 SGHRS, CDR2 YFSETQ. The length of the CDR3 is 17 residues. CDR3 loop: CASSPQRAGASGNTIYF. DNA for the CDR3: TGCGCCAGCAGCCCCCAGCGGGCCGGGGCCTCTGGAAACACCATATATTTT.

The chain couples TRBV7-2 to TRBJ2-5, with a tentative D call TRBD1 (5 bases). The CDR3 spans 15 residues. Germline CDR1 reads SGHTA; CDR2 reads FQGNSA. Trimming stripped 4 bases from V and 5 bases from J, with 17 bases between. CDR3 DNA sequence: TGTGCCAGCAGCTCAAACCCAGGGCTGTGGGAGACCCAGTACTTC. It encodes CASSSNPGLWETQYF.

Written as DNA, the CDR3 is TGTGCCAGTGGGGCAGGGACCCCCAACGAGCAGTACTTC. It is translated as CASGAGTPNEQYF. The chain carries TRBV7-2 and TRBJ2-7; perhaps D is TRBD1 or TRBD2 (5 bases each). The ends were cut back, 9 bases at V and 5 bases at J, with 17 bases in the middle. This CDR3 is 13 amino acids long. In germline, CDR1 is SGHTA, CDR2 FQGNSA.

The chain carries TRBV30 and TRBJ1-5; D may be TRBD1 (5 bases). Germline V gene data show CDR1 as GTSNPN and CDR2 as SVGIG (reference sequence). V gave up 5 bases and J gave up 2 bases, with 13 bases separating them. The CDR3 has 14 residues. This CDR3 is CAWGQTGRNQPQHF. The CDR3 nucleotides read TGTGCCTGGGGTCAAACAGGCCGCAATCAGCCCCAGCATTTT.

The gene calls are TRBV5-1 and TRBJ2-1; possibly TRBD1 for D (5 bases). Looked up from germline, CDR1 is SGHRS and CDR2 is YFSETQ. The CDR3 extends over 15 amino acids. V was pared by 0 bases and J by 3 bases, with 10 bases between. CDR3 DNA sequence: TGCGCCAGCAGCTTGGAGGGGAATGGCTACAATGAGCAGTTCTTC. Its translation is CASSLEGNGYNEQFF.

V is TRBV21-1 and J is TRBJ2-5; the listed D gene, TRBD1, was not tested against the DNA. TRBV21-1 is given as a pseudogene. CDR3 length: 18 amino acids. The CDR3 DNA sequence: TGTGCCAGCAGCAAATTATGTGGGACAGGGGGATCCCAAGAGACCCAGTACTTC. This translates into CASSKLCGTGGSQETQYF.

This chain uses TRBV5-1 with TRBJ2-7; D not certain. This CDR3 has 12 amino acids. The ends were cut back, 3 bases at V and 0 bases at J, with 4 bases in the middle. Looked up from germline, CDR1 is SGHRS and CDR2 is YFSETQ. The DNA for the CDR3 is TGCGCCAGCAGCTCTGGCTCCTACGAGCAGTACTTC. This translates into CASSSGSYEQYF.

This chain links TRBV7-9 with TRBJ2-2; the match to TRBD2 covers 8 bases. This CDR3 spans 16 amino acids. Unmatched junction bases numbered 5, after V lost 5 bases and J lost 0 bases. The germline gives CDR1 SEHNR, CDR2 FQNEAQ (reference sequence). The CDR3 spells CASSPRGGANTGELFF. The CDR3, as DNA: TGTGCCAGCAGCCCACGGGGGGGGGCGAACACCGGGGAGCTGTTTTTT.

The gene calls are TRBV7-9 and TRBJ1-1, with a weak D call TRBD1 (6 bases). Germline assignment: CDR1 SEHNR and CDR2 FQNEAQ (reference sequence). CDR3 length equals 14 residues. V lost 5 bases to trimming and J lost 1 base, with 11 bases between them. The CDR3 reads CASSQGQQNTEAFF. CDR3 in DNA: TGTGCCAGCAGCCAGGGACAACAGAACACTGAAGCTTTCTTT.

V gene TRBV19 combines with J gene TRBJ2-5; D is unresolved. Deletions cut 5 bases from V and 4 bases from J, with 29 bases between. This CDR3 has 19 amino acids. Germline V gives CDR1 LNHDA, CDR2 SQIVND (reference sequence). This chain's CDR3 is CASSPHLSGKDGDRETQYF. The CDR3 region has the DNA TGTGCCAGTAGTCCCCACCTGTCGGGCAAGGATGGGGATCGAGAGACCCAGTACTTC.

The chain combines TRBV15 with TRBJ1-3; 7 nucleotides line up with TRBD1. Germline trimming cut 5 bases from V and 0 bases from J; bases unmatched to any gene: 25. The CDR3 has 22 residues. CDR1 is LNHNV and CDR2 is YYDKDF in the germline V gene (reference sequence). This chain's CDR3 is CATSYPRITGVPLLSSGNTIYF. The CDR3 bases are TGTGCCACCAGCTACCCTAGAATAACAGGGGTCCCTCTCTTAAGCTCTGGAAACACCATATATTTT. Looking up the rest from reference TRBV15 and TRBJ1-3 gives the full variable domain: DAMVIQNPRYQVTQFGKPVTLSCSQTLNHNVMYWYQQKSSQAPKLLFHYYDKDFNNEADTPDNFQSRRPNTSFCFLDIRSPGLGDTAMYLCATSYPRITGVPLLSSGNTIYFGEGSWLTVV.

CDR3 sequence (DNA): TGTGCCTGGAGTGGGGGGGCGGGCACTGAAGCTTTCTTT. As protein: CAWSGGAGTEAFF. The J gene is TRBJ1-1, the V gene TRBV30; tentative D call: TRBD1 (6 bases). The CDR3 has 13 amino acids. Germline V CDR1 and CDR2: GTSNPN, SVGIG (reference sequence). V lost 1 base to trimming and J lost 4 bases, with 10 bases between them.

The V and J genes are TRBV6-5 and TRBJ2-5; D is ambiguous. The CDR3 sequence is 12 residues long. V was shortened by 6 bases and J by 5 bases, with 10 bases between the two germline ends. Germline assignment: CDR1 MNHEY and CDR2 SVGAGI. The DNA for the CDR3 is TGTGCCAGCAGCCACCCTTCGGAGACCCAGTACTTC. It encodes CASSHPSETQYF.

The chain combines TRBV10-3 with TRBJ2-6, with D tentatively TRBD1 or TRBD2 (5 bases each). The V and J ends lost 4 bases and 3 bases respectively, with 10 bases between them. The germline gives CDR1 ENHRY, CDR2 SYGVKD. The CDR3 totals 15 residues. The CDR3 protein is CAISGGLGGANVLTF. The DNA of the CDR3 is TGTGCCATCAGTGGGGGGTTAGGTGGGGCCAACGTCCTGACTTTC.

The V and J genes are TRBV5-1 and TRBJ1-1; no definite D call. CDR3 length: 11 residues. Germline V gene data show CDR1 as SGHRS and CDR2 as YFSETQ. Trimming removed 7 bases from V and 1 base from J, with 5 bases in between. The CDR3, as DNA: TGCGCCAGCCGGGGGAACACTGAAGCTTTCTTT. This sequence encodes CASRGNTEAFF.

The chain couples TRBV4-1 to TRBJ2-3; TRBD2 aligns across 13 bases. The J segment lost 4 bases and the V segment lost 6 bases, leaving 7 bases of the junction unmatched. Germline loops: CDR1 MGHRA, CDR2 YSYEKL. The CDR3 extends over 16 amino acids. DNA for the CDR3: TGCGCCAGCAGATCGCGACTAGCGGGAGGAGCAGATACGCAGTATTTT. Translated: CASRSRLAGGADTQYF.

The chain employs TRBV5-1 and TRBJ1-1; D not certain. Germline V gene data show CDR1 as SGHRS and CDR2 as YFSETQ. The CDR3 totals 11 residues. Deletions cut 5 bases from V and 8 bases from J, with 10 bases between. CDR3 bases: TGCGCCAGCAGGTCGGGCGGGGAAGCTTTCTTT. Protein: CASRSGGEAFF.

The rearrangement links TRBV7-2 to TRBJ1-5, with D possibly TRBD1 on 6 matching bases. Germline V gene lookup returns CDR1 SGHTA and CDR2 FQGNSA. This CDR3 has 15 residues. Trimming took 5 bases from V and 4 from J, leaving 15 bases between them. Written as DNA, the CDR3 is TGTGCCAGCAGCCCAGGGAGGGGGGGTAATCAGCCCCAGCATTTT. Encoded protein: CASSPGRGGNQPQHF.

The chain has TRBV19 and TRBJ2-3, with TRBD2 identical over 8 bases. Losses at the gene ends were 3 bases for V and 2 bases for J; bases not matched to a gene: 7. The CDR3 has 16 amino acids. The germline CDR1 and CDR2 sequences are LNHDA and SQIVND (reference sequence). The CDR3 protein is CASSIILAALTDTQYF. The DNA of the CDR3 is TGTGCCAGTAGTATTATACTAGCGGCACTCACAGATACGCAGTATTTT.